The 14 T cell receptor beta chains below all came from one sample that was sequenced in a study of shared clonotypes between healthy human individuals (dated by TCRdb to the early 2020s). The library was obtained by the immunoSEQ multiplex PCR assay. This is the immuneACCESS table as TCRdb keeps it, with only in-frame sequences that have V and J called. A part of the clones is gone; compared with another copy, unresolved V genes explain less than half, and the rest is unexplained. This sample has under 750,000 clones in its table, and just under 75% of those were observed once. Under 2% of the sample comes from the top ten. The sample was memory CD4+ T cells sorted from blood. Interpreted using the paper, the cell subset or site label stands for: CD45RA-negative fraction. The receptors were gathered from a woman aged 30 to 39 in good health.

V is TRBV2 and J is TRBJ2-7; 8 positions agree with TRBD2. Germline V lookup: CDR1 SNHLY, CDR2 FYNNEI. This CDR3 contains 15 residues. V lost 6 bases, J lost 2 bases, and 9 bases stayed unmatched. CDR3 bases: TGTGCCAGCAGGCCACGGACTAGCACTCCCTACGAGCAGTACTTC. Translating it yields CASRPRTSTPYEQYF.

The rearrangement uses TRBV4-1 and TRBJ2-3, with D unclear. Trimming took off 4 bases at V and 4 bases at J, with 6 bases between the two ends. In germline, CDR1 is MGHRA, CDR2 YSYEKL. The CDR3 runs to 12 residues. The DNA for the CDR3 is TGCGCCAGCAGCCGACCCGCAGATACGCAGTATTTT. Its translation: CASSRPADTQYF.

Comment on this clone: This may be a read error, as it is one base from a much larger clone. The sample carries other DNA sequences with the same CDR3. The chain employs TRBV5-1 and TRBJ2-1; the match to TRBD1 covers 8 bases. The CDR3 covers 15 residues. Germline V lookup: CDR1 SGHRS, CDR2 YFSETQ. V gave up 4 bases and J gave up 1 base; unmatched junction bases: 4. DNA for the CDR3: TGCGCCAGCAGCGTGGACAGGGTGTCCTACAATGAGCAGTTCTTC. Translation gives CASSVDRVSYNEQFF.

The table lists this clone with a count of one. This specimen includes other DNA sequences encoding the same CDR3. The chain is built from TRBV19 and TRBJ2-7; TRBD1 is a possible D gene (5 bases). Germline V CDR1 and CDR2: LNHDA, SQIVND (reference sequence). Trimming stripped 2 bases from V and 2 bases from J, with 7 bases between. This CDR3 has 13 amino acids. CDR3 in amino acids: CASSISGTYEQYF. Here the CDR3 DNA reads TGTGCCAGTAGTATATCAGGGACCTACGAGCAGTACTTC.

V and J are TRBV6-5 and TRBJ1-1; perhaps TRBD1 as D (5 bases). CDR1 and CDR2 (germline): MNHEY, SVGAGI. The germline V and J ends were trimmed by 5 bases and 5 bases, with 12 bases remaining between them. This CDR3 region has 13 residues. DNA of the CDR3: TGTGCCAGCAGTCGAGTCAGGGAAACTGAAGCTTTCTTT. Translated: CASSRVRETEAFF.

The chain joins TRBV2 to TRBJ2-1; no firm D call. The ends were cut back, 3 bases at V and 1 base at J, with 7 bases in the middle. Germline values: CDR1 SNHLY, CDR2 FYNNEI. The CDR3 loop spans 14 amino acids. CDR3 amino acids: CASSDQQSYNEQFF. The DNA of the CDR3 is TGTGCCAGCAGTGATCAACAGTCCTACAATGAGCAGTTCTTC.

This chain connects TRBV7-6 to TRBJ2-2; D is unresolved. The germline V gene has CDR1 SGHVS and CDR2 FNYEAQ. This CDR3 spans 15 amino acids. The V end lost 5 bases, the J end lost 7 bases, and 17 bases lay between the germline ends. CDR3 DNA: TGTGCCAGCAGCGGCTTTAATACTGGGGTCGGGGAGCTGTTTTTT. This sequence encodes CASSGFNTGVGELFF.

The chain links TRBV5-1 to TRBJ2-3; D is possibly TRBD2 (6 bases). The CDR3 has 15 residues. Trimming pared 1 base from V and 3 bases from J, leaving 12 bases between. Germline CDR1 and CDR2: SGHRS and YFSETQ. This CDR3 reads CASSLRASDTDTQYF. As DNA, the CDR3 is TGCGCCAGCAGCTTGAGGGCTAGCGATACAGATACGCAGTATTTT.

The chain is built from TRBV27 and TRBJ1-5, with 8 bases identical to TRBD1. The CDR3 extends over 19 amino acids. V gave up 7 bases and J gave up 0 bases; unmatched junction bases: 17. Germline V gene sequence: CDR1 MNHEY, CDR2 SMNVEV (reference sequence). CDR3 coding DNA: TGTGCCAGCAAGTCACTAACAGGGGGGTCCTCCTATAGCAATCAGCCCCAGCATTTT. As protein: CASKSLTGGSSYSNQPQHF.

The chain employs TRBV2 and TRBJ2-7, with 7 bases fitting TRBD1. Germline V CDR1 and CDR2: SNHLY, FYNNEI. The V and J ends lost 7 bases and 5 bases, in that order; junction bases with no gene match: 11. The CDR3 consists of 14 residues. CDR3: CASTPTGVVHEQYF. In DNA, the CDR3 is TGTGCCAGCACTCCCACAGGGGTGGTCCACGAGCAGTACTTC.

The gene calls are TRBV19 and TRBJ1-4; TRBD1 matches at 7 bases. The J segment lost 8 bases and the V segment lost 5 bases, leaving 17 bases of the junction unmatched. Germline V gives CDR1 LNHDA, CDR2 SQIVND (reference sequence). CDR3 size: 17 residues. CDR3: CASSLRQGFVDGEKLFF. The CDR3 DNA reads as TGTGCCAGTAGTCTTCGACAGGGTTTCGTCGATGGGGAAAAACTGTTTTTT.

The V gene is TRBV18, the J gene TRBJ1-2; D is unresolved. Germline CDR1 reads KGHSH; CDR2 reads LQKENI. V dropped 1 base and J dropped 2 bases, with 14 bases sitting between them. CDR3 length equals 16 residues. CDR3 loop: CASSPQGQTANYGYTF. CDR3 DNA sequence: TGTGCCAGCTCACCACAAGGTCAGACTGCCAACTATGGCTACACCTTC.

This clone was seen repeatedly, ten times or more. The V and J genes are TRBV29-1 and TRBJ1-4; no reliable D call. The ends were cut back, 4 bases at V and 0 bases at J, with 12 bases in the middle. This CDR3 is 15 amino acids long. Germline CDR1 SQVTM, CDR2 ANQGSEA. DNA for the CDR3: TGCAGCGTTGTGTTACGGGGTGCAACTAATGAAAAACTGTTTTTT. This sequence encodes CSVVLRGATNEKLFF. Full variable domain (remainder filled in from reference TRBV29-1 and TRBJ1-4): SAVISQKPSRDICQRGTSLTIQCQVDSQVTMMFWYRQQPGQSLTLIATANQGSEATYESGFVIDKFPISRPNLTFSTLTVSNMSPEDSSIYLCSVVLRGATNEKLFFGSGTQLSVL.

This clone has more than one count but fewer than ten. The genes are TRBV7-9 and TRBJ1-3, with D maybe TRBD1 (6 bases). Trimming stripped 1 base from V and 3 bases from J, with 7 bases between. The CDR3 is 14 amino acids. The V gene's germline CDR1 is SEHNR and CDR2 FQNEAQ (reference sequence). This chain's CDR3 is CASSLDRDGNTIYF. The CDR3 bases are TGTGCCAGCAGCTTAGACAGGGATGGAAACACCATATATTTT.